This T cell receptor beta chain was retrieved from a study of blood T cell repertoires in COVID-19. Background on the study: Samples of COVID-19 (acute and convalescent) were obtained from the United States, Italy and Spain. Sources were T cells, B-cell-depleted T cells, or PBMCs; the material itself was cDNA or gDNA.

In the study's own analysis: Reference gene primer amplification in the assay estimated nucleated cell counts. Libraries were prepared by immunoSEQ multiplex PCR; TCRdb keeps only in-frame clonotypes and omits some of them. V and J calls and clone size are those listed in that table; D and trimming were worked out from the DNA. The table lists 100,000 to 150,000 clones, approximately 85% of them singletons. This clone was recorded once. Germline CDR1 MNHEY, CDR2 SMNVEV (reference sequence). There are 15 residues in the CDR3. The V gene end was trimmed by 6 bases and the J gene end by 2 bases; junction bases not matched to a gene: 4.

Sequencing was carried out using peripheral blood. The receptor was isolated from a human donor in a cohort sampled during active COVID-19. The V gene is TRBV27, the J gene TRBJ2-2; 9 bases are shared with TRBD2. CDR3 nucleotides: TGTGCCAGCAGCCGACTAGCGGTAAACACCGGGGAGCTGTTTTTT. Translating gives CASSRLAVNTGELFF.